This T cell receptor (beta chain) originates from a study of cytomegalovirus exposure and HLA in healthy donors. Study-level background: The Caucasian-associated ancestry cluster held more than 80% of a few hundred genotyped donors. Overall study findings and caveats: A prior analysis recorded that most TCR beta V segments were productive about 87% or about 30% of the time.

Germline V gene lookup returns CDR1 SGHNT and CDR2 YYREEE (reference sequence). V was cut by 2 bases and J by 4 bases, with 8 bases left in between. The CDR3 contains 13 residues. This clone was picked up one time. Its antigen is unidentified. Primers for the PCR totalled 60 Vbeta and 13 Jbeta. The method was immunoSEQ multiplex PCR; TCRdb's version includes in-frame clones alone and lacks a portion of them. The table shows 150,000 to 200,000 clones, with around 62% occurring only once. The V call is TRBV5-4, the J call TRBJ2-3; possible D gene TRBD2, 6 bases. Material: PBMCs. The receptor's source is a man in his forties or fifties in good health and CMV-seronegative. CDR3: CASSLAGSDTQYF. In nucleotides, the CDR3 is TGTGCCAGCAGCTTAGCGGGCTCAGATACGCAGTATTTT.